The 25 T cell receptor beta chains below all came from one sample that was sequenced in a study of T cell repertoires in cytomegalovirus infection. Which antigens these TCRs recognize remains unknown. TCRdb itself ran the reads through MiXCR, one entry per CDR3 protein. The sample lists a few hundred thousand distinct CDR3 sequences, 40% to 50% occurring once. Material: cultured PBMCs, obtained from culture after CMV antigen stimulation. These receptors all stem from a human donor in good health (CMV status not recorded). Some clones in this sample may be carry-over from other donors' samples.

The chain employs TRBV28 and TRBJ2-2; a weak D match, TRBD1 (6 bases). The germline V gene encodes CDR1 MDHEN and CDR2 SYDVKM. Between the trimmed V and J ends, which lost 4 bases and 2 bases, there was a span of 8 bases. The CDR3 loop spans 14 amino acids. CDR3 sequence reads: CASSWDINTGELFF. As DNA, the CDR3 is TGTGCCAGCAGTTGGGACATCAACACCGGGGAGCTGTTTTTT.

This chain connects TRBV7-9 to TRBJ2-3; possible D gene TRBD2, 5 bases. Germline V gene sequence: CDR1 SEHNR, CDR2 FQNEAQ (reference sequence). The CDR3 is made up of 15 amino acids. The germline V and J ends were trimmed by 4 bases and 3 bases, with 14 bases remaining between them. In DNA form, the CDR3 reads TGTGCCAGCAGCTGGAGGCCGGGAACGACAGATACGCAGTATTTT. Translated, it gives CASSWRPGTTDTQYF. Full variable domain (missing parts from reference TRBV7-9 and TRBJ2-3): DTGVSQNPRHKITKRGQNVTFRCDPISEHNRLYWYRQTLGQGPEFLTYFQNEAQLEKSRLLSDRFSAERPKGSFSTLEIQRTEQGDSAMYLCASSWRPGTTDTQYFGPGTRLTVL.

This clonotype came up a few times. The chain is built from TRBV7-2 and TRBJ2-1; 7 nucleotides line up with TRBD1. The CDR3 length is 15 residues. The J segment lost 5 bases and the V segment lost 5 bases, leaving 9 bases of the junction unmatched. Germline loops: CDR1 SGHTA, CDR2 FQGNSA. The DNA for the CDR3 is TGTGCCAGCAGCCGAGCGACAGGGATCCACAATGAGCAGTTCTTC. It translates to CASSRATGIHNEQFF.

The V call is TRBV7-7, the J call TRBJ2-3; perhaps D is TRBD1 or TRBD2 (5 bases each). Looked up from germline, CDR1 is SSHAT and CDR2 is FNYEAQ (reference sequence). The CDR3 is 16 amino acids. Trimming removed 3 bases from V and 1 base from J, with 14 bases in between. CDR3 sequence reads: CASSFGRDPGTDTQYF. The CDR3 DNA follows: TGTGCCAGCAGCTTCGGCCGGGACCCGGGCACAGATACGCAGTATTTT.

The genes are TRBV7-6 and TRBJ2-2; D gene uncertain. The CDR3 has 16 amino acids. The germline V gene has CDR1 SGHVS and CDR2 FNYEAQ. Trimming removed 1 base at V and 2 bases at J, with 11 bases between. CDR3 loop: CASSLVPGYNTGELFF. CDR3 bases: TGTGCCAGCAGCTTAGTACCGGGTTATAACACCGGGGAGCTGTTTTTT.

This clonotype appeared many times. This chain joins TRBV12-3 or TRBV12-4 and TRBJ2-7; D call uncertain. The CDR3 covers 14 residues. Deletions cut 3 bases from V and 1 base from J, with 10 bases between. The CDR3 DNA follows: TGTGCCAGCAGTTTTACCGGACCTTCCTACGAGCAGTACTTC. Translating gives CASSFTGPSYEQYF.

This chain joins TRBV2 and TRBJ1-5; tentatively, D is TRBD1 (5 bases). The germline CDR1 and CDR2 sequences are SNHLY and FYNNEI. V was trimmed by 1 base and J by 12 bases, leaving 16 bases between them. The CDR3 is made up of 14 amino acids. Here the CDR3 reads CASSEDRLVMVQHF. The CDR3 nucleotides read TGTGCCAGCAGTGAAGACAGGCTGGTCATGGTCCAGCATTTT.

CDR3 sequence (DNA): TGTGCCAGCAGCTCGAGCACAGGGGCAAAGATCTACGAGCAGTACTTC. Amino acids: CASSSSTGAKIYEQYF. The chain has TRBV7-9 and TRBJ2-7, with 7 bases fitting TRBD1. V was pared by 4 bases and J by 3 bases, with 12 bases of the junction left unmatched. The germline V gene encodes CDR1 SEHNR and CDR2 FQNEAQ (reference sequence). The CDR3 is made up of 16 amino acids.

The V and J genes are TRBV2 and TRBJ1-6, with TRBD1 identical over 10 bases. The CDR3 extends over 15 amino acids. The germline V gene encodes CDR1 SNHLY and CDR2 FYNNEI. The V segment lost 1 base and the J segment 10 bases; nucleotides outside the gene matches: 4. The CDR3 nucleotides are TGTGCCAGCAGTGAAGGGGGACAGGGGTGGTCACCCCTCCACTTT. This gives the protein CASSEGGQGWSPLHF.

The chain uses TRBV18 and TRBJ2-1; 8 bases agree with TRBD1. CDR3 size: 15 residues. V was pared by 3 bases and J by 7 bases, with 8 bases of the junction left unmatched. Germline values: CDR1 KGHSH, CDR2 LQKENI. CDR3 region: CASSPTGGAQNEQFF. The CDR3 DNA reads as TGTGCCAGCTCACCCACAGGGGGTGCCCAAAATGAGCAGTTCTTC.

A few counts support this clonotype. The V gene is TRBV28, the J gene TRBJ1-1; no definite D call. This CDR3 region has 14 residues. V was trimmed by 4 bases and J by 3 bases, leaving 12 bases between them. Germline CDR1 is MDHEN and CDR2 is SYDVKM. CDR3 nucleotides: TGTGCCAGCAGTTCAAACTGGGTCTACACTGAAGCTTTCTTT. Translating it yields CASSSNWVYTEAFF.

V is TRBV7-9 and J is TRBJ2-1; D ambiguous. This CDR3 comprises 16 residues. Germline V CDR1 and CDR2: SEHNR, FQNEAQ (reference sequence). V was trimmed by 2 bases and J by 0 bases, leaving 11 bases between them. The CDR3 DNA sequence: TGTGCCAGCAGCTTAATTAGCTGGAGCTCCTACAATGAGCAGTTCTTC. The encoded protein is CASSLISWSSYNEQFF.

This chain connects TRBV19 to TRBJ2-7; possibly TRBD2 for D (5 bases). The CDR3 is made up of 13 amino acids. Germline loops: CDR1 LNHDA, CDR2 SQIVND (reference sequence). The V end lost 3 bases, the J end lost 7 bases, and 13 bases lay between the germline ends. In DNA, the CDR3 is TGTGCCAGTAGTATCGACTATCCCTCGGAGCAGTACTTC. This gives the protein CASSIDYPSEQYF.

This clonotype was recorded at least ten times. The chain joins TRBV7-2 to TRBJ1-1; D is unresolved. Trimming took 2 bases from V and 3 from J, leaving 16 bases between them. The CDR3 is 16 residues long. Germline CDR1 SGHTA, CDR2 FQGNSA. The CDR3 reads CASSLIRARWDTEAFF. CDR3 DNA: TGTGCCAGCAGCTTAATTAGGGCTAGGTGGGACACTGAAGCTTTCTTT.

The V call is TRBV7-8, the J call TRBJ2-3, with 13 bases identical to TRBD2. This CDR3 spans 16 amino acids. With V trimmed by 4 bases and J by 3 bases, 4 bases remained unmatched. The germline CDR1 and CDR2 sequences are SGHVS and FQNEAQ. CDR3 region: CASSSGTSGATDTQYF. CDR3 coding DNA: TGTGCCAGCAGCTCGGGGACTAGCGGGGCGACAGATACGCAGTATTTT.

V gene TRBV6-2 or TRBV6-3 combines with J gene TRBJ2-7, with D possibly being TRBD2 (5 bases). Germline CDR1 MNHEY, CDR2 SVGEGT. V shed 3 bases and J shed 3 bases, with 12 bases lying between them. The CDR3 is 14 residues long. CDR3 amino acids: CASSYALEDYEQYF. The CDR3 bases are TGTGCCAGCAGTTATGCCCTGGAGGACTACGAGCAGTACTTC.

This clonotype was seen only a few times. The CDR3: CASSRLAGGHNEQFF. CDR3 nucleotide sequence: TGTGCCAGCTCGAGACTAGCGGGAGGTCACAATGAGCAGTTCTTC. V gene TRBV6-1 combines with J gene TRBJ2-1; 13 bases fit TRBD2. Germline CDR1 and CDR2: MNHNS and SASEGT. This CDR3 has 15 amino acids. The V segment lost 8 bases and the J segment 5 bases; nucleotides outside the gene matches: 6.

The CDR3 coding sequence is TGTGCCAGCCGGGCCCTCAGGGCGAACACCGGGGAGCTGTTTTTT. The encoded protein is CASRALRANTGELFF. J is TRBJ2-2 and V is TRBV7-6; maybe TRBD1 (5 bases). CDR1 is SGHVS, CDR2 FNYEAQ, per germline. V lost 8 bases to trimming and J lost 0 bases, with 13 bases between them. The CDR3 runs 15 residues. Using reference TRBV7-6 and TRBJ2-2 for the parts outside the CDR3, the full variable domain is GAGVSQSPRYKVTKRGQDVALRCDPISGHVSLYWYRQALGQGPEFLTYFNYEAQQDKSGLPNDRFSAERPEGSISTLTIQRTEQRDSAMYRCASRALRANTGELFFGEGSRLTVL.

This clonotype was counted many times. V is TRBV7-6 and J is TRBJ2-1; 9 positions match TRBD2. There are 15 residues in the CDR3. V lost 5 bases to trimming and J lost 3 bases; unmatched junction nucleotides: 5. In germline, CDR1 is SGHVS, CDR2 FNYEAQ. CDR3 coding DNA: TGTGCCAGCAGCCGGGGACTAGCCGACTACAATGAGCAGTTCTTC. It is translated as CASSRGLADYNEQFF.

The chain couples TRBV6-1 to TRBJ2-7; D possibly matches TRBD1 or TRBD2 (5 bases each). This CDR3 contains 17 residues. Trimming pared 5 bases from V and 2 bases from J, leaving 22 bases between. From germline, CDR1 is MNHNS and CDR2 SASEGT. CDR3 sequence (DNA): TGTGCCAGCAGTATTACTGGGCAGGGAGTATCGACCTACGAGCAGTACTTC. Translation: CASSITGQGVSTYEQYF.

This chain connects TRBV4-3 to TRBJ2-7; TRBD2 matches 8 bases. The junction had 6 bases not matched to a gene; V was cut back by 0 bases and J by 2 bases. This CDR3 is built from 16 residues. Germline V gene sequence: CDR1 LGHNA, CDR2 YSLEER. CDR3: CASSQDSTGLAYEQYF. As DNA, the CDR3 is TGCGCCAGCAGCCAAGATAGCACGGGACTAGCCTACGAGCAGTACTTC.

V usage is TRBV15 and J usage is TRBJ1-1, with D possibly matching TRBD1 (5 bases). The CDR3 runs 14 residues. From germline, CDR1 is LNHNV and CDR2 YYDKDF (reference sequence). Deletions cut 7 bases from V and 5 bases from J, with 17 bases between. CDR3 sequence (DNA): TGTGCCACCACACTCCCGCAGGGTAGGACTGAAGCTTTCTTT. Translated: CATTLPQGRTEAFF.

V gene TRBV15 combines with J gene TRBJ1-4; D is perhaps TRBD1 (6 bases). Looked up from germline, CDR1 is LNHNV and CDR2 is YYDKDF (reference sequence). The length of the CDR3 is 15 residues. V lost 3 bases to trimming and J lost 8 bases, with 16 bases between them. DNA of the CDR3: TGTGCCACCAGCAGTCGGACAGATGGACGAGAAAAACTGTTTTTT. Translation: CATSSRTDGREKLFF.

At least ten counts were recorded for this clonotype. This chain connects TRBV7-2 to TRBJ2-7; D remains unclear. The germline V and J ends were trimmed by 0 bases and 2 bases, with 8 bases remaining between them. The CDR3 length is 14 residues. The V gene's germline CDR1 is SGHTA and CDR2 FQGNSA. As DNA, the CDR3 is TGTGCCAGCAGCTTAGCGGGTGCCCCCTACGAGCAGTACTTC. Translating gives CASSLAGAPYEQYF.

The chain has TRBV27 and TRBJ1-1; 7 positions agree with TRBD1. The length of the CDR3 is 15 residues. Per the germline V gene, CDR1 is MNHEY and CDR2 is SMNVEV (reference sequence). J gave up 3 bases and V 3 bases, and 7 bases lay outside the gene matches. Written as DNA, the CDR3 is TGTGCCAGCAGTTTCTCCTGGACAGGCCACACTGAAGCTTTCTTT. Encoded protein: CASSFSWTGHTEAFF.